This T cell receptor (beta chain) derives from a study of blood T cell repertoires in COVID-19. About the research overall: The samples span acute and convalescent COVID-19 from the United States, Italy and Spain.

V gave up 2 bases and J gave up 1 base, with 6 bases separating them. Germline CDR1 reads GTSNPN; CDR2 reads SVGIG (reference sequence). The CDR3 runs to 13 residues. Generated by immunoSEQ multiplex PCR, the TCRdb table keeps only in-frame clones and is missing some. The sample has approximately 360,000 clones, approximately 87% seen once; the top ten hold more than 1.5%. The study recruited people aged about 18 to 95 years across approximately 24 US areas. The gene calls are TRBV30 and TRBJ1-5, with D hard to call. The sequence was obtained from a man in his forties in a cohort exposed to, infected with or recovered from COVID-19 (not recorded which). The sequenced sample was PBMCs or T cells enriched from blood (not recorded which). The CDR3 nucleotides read TGTGCCTGGAGTATTTTAAGCAATCAGCCCCAGCATTTT. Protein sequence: CAWSILSNQPQHF.